This TCR beta chain was captured by sequencing in a study of CD8+ T cells in alopecia areata. Across the study: Oral tofacitinib (5 to 10 mg twice daily) was administered to treated patients. Study conclusions and caveats: Elevated clonality characterized lesional scalp relative to normal scalp, particularly in alopecia totalis/universalis.

The CDR3 totals 16 residues. CDR1 SEHNR and CDR2 FQNEAQ come from the germline V gene (reference sequence). Trimming took 8 bases from V and 2 from J; bases not matched to a gene: 12. Remarks on this clone: Its antigen remains unidentified.

Reverse transcribed after extraction, RNA yielded cDNA as the sequencing template. Some clones are missing from TCRdb's copy, which holds only in-frame ones; the method was immunoSEQ multiplex PCR. The sample contains 150,000 or so clones, 65% to 75% of which appear only once. V usage is TRBV7-9 and J usage is TRBJ2-3; TRBD2 matches at 8 bases. This clonotype originated in a human donor with alopecia areata. The sample was CD8+ T cells sorted from blood, taken at week 0. CDR3 region: CASGEVQRGPTDTQYF. CDR3 coding DNA: TGTGCCAGCGGTGAGGTTCAGCGGGGGCCCACAGATACGCAGTATTTT.